Sequencing of this T cell receptor (beta chain) was carried out in a study of technical replicates of blood from a few donors. Unmatched junction bases numbered 10, after V lost 5 bases and J lost 2 bases. The germline CDR1 and CDR2 sequences are GTSNPN and SVGIG (reference sequence). This CDR3 has 15 residues. The data were produced by immunoSEQ multiplex PCR, yet TCRdb's version contains in-frame clones alone and is incomplete. Of roughly 80,000 clones detected, 94% appear once; the ten largest clones hold 0.35% to 0.4%. The sequence derives from a human donor in good health. V usage is TRBV30 and J usage is TRBJ2-5; 8 positions agree with TRBD1. Material for sequencing was T cells isolated from PBMCs. CDR3 sequence (DNA): TGTGCCTGGGCTACGGACAGGGAAGGTCAAGAGACCCAGTACTTC. Translating gives CAWATDREGQETQYF.